What follows is one T cell receptor beta chain and its context. Trimming cost V 1 base and J 7 bases, with 11 bases left between them. The germline V gene encodes CDR1 SEHNR and CDR2 FQNEAQ (reference sequence). There are 13 residues in the CDR3. Original analysis: Amplification with reference gene primers provided the estimates of nucleated cell counts. Profiled with immunoSEQ multiplex PCR; TCRdb holds only in-frame clones, not every one. V and J calls and clone size follow that table, whereas D and trimming were derived from the DNA. The sample holds roughly 340,000 clones; around 91% are singletons and the top ten take 0.9% to 1.1%. Individuals drawn from 20 to 25 US areas were about 18 to 90 years old. These data belong to a study of blood T cell repertoires in COVID-19.

This clonotype was obtained from a young man who had recovered from COVID-19. Sequenced sample: PBMCs or T cells enriched from blood (not recorded which). The chain carries TRBV7-9 and TRBJ2-7; a possible D gene is TRBD2 (6 bases). The CDR3 nucleotides read TGTGCCAGCAGCTTAGGTGGGGAGGTAGAGCAGTACTTC. As protein: CASSLGGEVEQYF.